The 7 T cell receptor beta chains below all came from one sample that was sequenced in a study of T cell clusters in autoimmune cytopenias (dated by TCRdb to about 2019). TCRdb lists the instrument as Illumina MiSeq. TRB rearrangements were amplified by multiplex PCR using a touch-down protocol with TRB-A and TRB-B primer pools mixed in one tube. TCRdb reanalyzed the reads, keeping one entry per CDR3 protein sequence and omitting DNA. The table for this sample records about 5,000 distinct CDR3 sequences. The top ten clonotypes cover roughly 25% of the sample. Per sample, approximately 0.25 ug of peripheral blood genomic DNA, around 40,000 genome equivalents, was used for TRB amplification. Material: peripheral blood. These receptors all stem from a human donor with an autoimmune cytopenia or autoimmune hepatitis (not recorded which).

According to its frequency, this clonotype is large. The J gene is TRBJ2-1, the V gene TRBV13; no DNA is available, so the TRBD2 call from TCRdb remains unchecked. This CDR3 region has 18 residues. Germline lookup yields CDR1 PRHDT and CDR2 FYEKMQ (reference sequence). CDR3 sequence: CASSLGLTASGGYNEQFF.

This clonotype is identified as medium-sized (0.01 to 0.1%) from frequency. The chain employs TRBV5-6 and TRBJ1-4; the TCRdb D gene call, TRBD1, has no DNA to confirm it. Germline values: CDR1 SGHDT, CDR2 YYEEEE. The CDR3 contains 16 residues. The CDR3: CASSLVGQGMGEKLFF.

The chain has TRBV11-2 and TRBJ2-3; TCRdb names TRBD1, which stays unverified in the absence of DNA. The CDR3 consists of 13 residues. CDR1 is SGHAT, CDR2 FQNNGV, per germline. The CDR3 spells CASSRGVIDTQYF.

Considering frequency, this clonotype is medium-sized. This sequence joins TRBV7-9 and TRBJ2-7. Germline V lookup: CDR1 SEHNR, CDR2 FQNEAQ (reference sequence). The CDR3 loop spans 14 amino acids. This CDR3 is CASSLGKTGYEQYF.

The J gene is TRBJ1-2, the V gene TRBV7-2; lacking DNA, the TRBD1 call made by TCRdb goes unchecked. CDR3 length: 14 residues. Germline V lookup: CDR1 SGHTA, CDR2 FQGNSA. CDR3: CASSPWDRGYGYTF.

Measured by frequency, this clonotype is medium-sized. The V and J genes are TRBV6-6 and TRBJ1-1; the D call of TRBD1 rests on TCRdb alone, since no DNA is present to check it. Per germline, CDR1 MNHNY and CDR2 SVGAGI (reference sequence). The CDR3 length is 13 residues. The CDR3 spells CASSGTGREVAFF.

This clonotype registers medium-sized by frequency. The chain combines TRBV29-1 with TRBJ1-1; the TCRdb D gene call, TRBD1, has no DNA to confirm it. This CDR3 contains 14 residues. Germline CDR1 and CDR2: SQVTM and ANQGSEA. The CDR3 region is CSVEDKTGGTEAFF.